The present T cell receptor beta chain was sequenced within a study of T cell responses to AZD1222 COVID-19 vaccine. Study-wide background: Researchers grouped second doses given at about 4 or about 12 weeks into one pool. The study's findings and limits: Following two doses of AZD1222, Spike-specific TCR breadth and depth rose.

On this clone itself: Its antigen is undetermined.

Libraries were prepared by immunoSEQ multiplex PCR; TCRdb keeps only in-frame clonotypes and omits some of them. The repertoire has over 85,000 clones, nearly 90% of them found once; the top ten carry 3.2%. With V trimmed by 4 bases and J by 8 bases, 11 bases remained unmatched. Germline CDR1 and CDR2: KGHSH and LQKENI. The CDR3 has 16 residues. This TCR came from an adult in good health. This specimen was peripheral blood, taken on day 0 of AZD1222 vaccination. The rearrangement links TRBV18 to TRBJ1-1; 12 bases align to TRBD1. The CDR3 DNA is TGTGCCAGCTCACGTTCCGGGACAGGGGGCGAGGTGGAAGCTTTCTTT. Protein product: CASSRSGTGGEVEAFF.